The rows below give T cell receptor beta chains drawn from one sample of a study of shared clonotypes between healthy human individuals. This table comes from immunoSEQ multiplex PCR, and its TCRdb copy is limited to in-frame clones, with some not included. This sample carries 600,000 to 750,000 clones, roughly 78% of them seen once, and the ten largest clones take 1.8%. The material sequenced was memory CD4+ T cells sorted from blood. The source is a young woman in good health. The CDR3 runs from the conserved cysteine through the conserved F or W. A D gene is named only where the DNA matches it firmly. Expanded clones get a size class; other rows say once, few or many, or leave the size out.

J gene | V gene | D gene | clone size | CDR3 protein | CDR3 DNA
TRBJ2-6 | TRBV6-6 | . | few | CASSRGGGFGANVLTF | TGTGCCAGCAGCAGGGGAGGGGGCTTTGGGGCCAACGTCCTGACTTTC
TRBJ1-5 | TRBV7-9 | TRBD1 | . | CASSSSSRGQGQPQHF | TGTGCCAGCAGCTCAAGTTCTAGGGGGCAAGGTCAGCCCCAGCATTTT
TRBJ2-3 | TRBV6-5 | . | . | CASSYSGEITDTQYF | TGTGCCAGCAGTTACTCCGGGGAAATTACAGATACGCAGTATTTT
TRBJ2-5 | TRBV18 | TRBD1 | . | CASSPEQGQETQYF | TGTGCCAGCTCACCGGAACAGGGGCAAGAGACCCAGTACTTC
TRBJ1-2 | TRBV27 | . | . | CASSLVEGMGDGYTF | TGTGCCAGCAGTTTAGTTGAGGGGATGGGAGATGGCTACACCTTC
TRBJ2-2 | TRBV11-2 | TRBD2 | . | CASSSSIGTSGSIGELFF | TGTGCCAGCAGCTCGTCTATAGGGACTAGCGGGAGTATCGGGGAGCTGTTTTTT
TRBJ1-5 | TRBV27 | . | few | CASSLLADQPQHF | TGTGCCAGCAGTTTATTGGCTGATCAGCCCCAGCATTTT
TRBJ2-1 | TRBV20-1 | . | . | CSAVNRAEQFF | TGCAGTGCGGTAAACAGGGCCGAGCAGTTCTTC
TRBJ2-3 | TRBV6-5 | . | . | CASSDAGPLTDTQYF | TGTGCCAGCAGCGATGCAGGGCCCCTCACAGATACGCAGTATTTT
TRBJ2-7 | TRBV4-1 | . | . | CASSHATGTHEQYF | TGCGCCAGCAGCCACGCAACGGGAACCCACGAGCAGTACTTC
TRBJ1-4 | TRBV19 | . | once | CASSIGGGGGEKLFF | TGTGCCAGTAGTATAGGGGGAGGTGGTGGTGAAAAACTGTTTTTT
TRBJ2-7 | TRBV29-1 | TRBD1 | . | CSVVKGQAYEQYF | TGCAGCGTTGTTAAGGGACAGGCGTACGAGCAGTACTTC
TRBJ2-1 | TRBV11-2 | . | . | CASSPAVGSYNEQFF | TGTGCCAGCAGCCCCGCAGTCGGCTCCTACAATGAGCAGTTCTTC
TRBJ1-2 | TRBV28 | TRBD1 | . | CASSFLGRGDYGYTF | TGTGCCAGCAGTTTTTTGGGCAGGGGGGACTATGGCTACACCTTC
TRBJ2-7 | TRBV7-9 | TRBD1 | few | CASSSRDRGSHEQYF | TGTGCCAGCAGCTCCCGGGACAGGGGTTCCCACGAGCAGTACTTC
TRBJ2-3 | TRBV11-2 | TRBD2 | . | CASSFVAGGPGDTQYF | TGTGCCAGCAGCTTTGTAGCGGGAGGGCCGGGGGATACGCAGTATTTT
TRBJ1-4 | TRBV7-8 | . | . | CASSAHLRQGRWEKLFF | TGTGCCAGCAGCGCACACTTGAGGCAGGGGAGGTGGGAAAAACTGTTTTTT
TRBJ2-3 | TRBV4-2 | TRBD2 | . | CASSQILAGASTDTQYF | TGTGCCAGCAGCCAGATTCTAGCGGGAGCTAGCACAGATACGCAGTATTTT
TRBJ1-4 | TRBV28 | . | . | CASRRPGQWEKLFF | TGTGCCAGCAGAAGACCGGGACAATGGGAAAAACTGTTTTTT
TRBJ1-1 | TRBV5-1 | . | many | CASSAGTENTEAFF | TGCGCCAGCAGCGCAGGGACGGAGAACACTGAAGCTTTCTTT
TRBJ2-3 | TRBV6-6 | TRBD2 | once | CASTPGGRAGADTQYF | TGTGCCAGCACCCCGGGCGGGAGGGCCGGCGCAGATACGCAGTATTTT
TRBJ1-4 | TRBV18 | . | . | CASSPPGGLDEKLFF | TGTGCCAGCTCACCACCGGGCGGGTTGGATGAAAAACTGTTTTTT
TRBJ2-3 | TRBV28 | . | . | CASSSQRQADTQYF | TGTGCCAGCAGTTCACAACGCCAGGCAGATACGCAGTATTTT
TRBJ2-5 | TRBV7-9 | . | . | CASSLGGQGRETQYF | TGTGCCAGCAGCTTAGGCGGCCAGGGGAGGGAGACCCAGTACTTC
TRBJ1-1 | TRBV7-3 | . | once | CASSLTLSGEAFF | TGTGCCAGCAGCTTAACCCTTAGTGGTGAAGCTTTCTTT
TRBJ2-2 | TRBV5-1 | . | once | CASSLGFGRDGTGELFF | TGCGCCAGCAGCTTGGGTTTCGGGCGGGACGGCACCGGGGAGCTGTTTTTT
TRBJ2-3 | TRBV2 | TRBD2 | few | CASSGLAGYTDTQYF | TGTGCCAGCAGTGGACTAGCGGGGTACACAGATACGCAGTATTTT
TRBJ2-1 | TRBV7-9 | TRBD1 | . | CASRKGGSNEQFF | TGTGCCAGCAGGAAAGGGGGCTCCAATGAGCAGTTCTTC
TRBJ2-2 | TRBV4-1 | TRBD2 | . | CASSHDGLAGNTGELFF | TGCGCCAGCAGCCATGACGGACTAGCGGGGAACACCGGGGAGCTGTTTTTT
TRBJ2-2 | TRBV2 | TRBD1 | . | CASRDPGQGASGELFF | TGTGCCAGCAGAGATCCGGGACAGGGGGCGAGCGGGGAGCTGTTTTTT
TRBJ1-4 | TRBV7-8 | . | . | CASSLFREEKLFF | TGTGCCAGCAGCTTATTTCGGGAAGAAAAACTGTTTTTT
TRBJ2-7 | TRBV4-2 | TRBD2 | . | CASSRWRTSFSYEQYF | TGTGCCAGCAGCCGATGGAGGACTAGCTTTTCCTACGAGCAGTACTTC
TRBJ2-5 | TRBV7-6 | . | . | CASSLTRKETQYF | TGTGCCAGCAGCTTGACTAGAAAAGAGACCCAGTACTTC
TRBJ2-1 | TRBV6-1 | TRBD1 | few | CASSEFSGGTRRGEQFF | TGTGCCAGCAGTGAATTTTCAGGGGGTACAAGAAGAGGTGAGCAGTTCTTC
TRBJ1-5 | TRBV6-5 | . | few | CASSRRDDNQPQHF | TGTGCCAGCTCTAGGCGGGATGACAATCAGCCCCAGCATTTT
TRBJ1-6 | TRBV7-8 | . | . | CASSLESRGNNSPLHF | TGTGCCAGCAGCTTAGAATCCCGAGGGAATAATTCACCCCTCCACTTT
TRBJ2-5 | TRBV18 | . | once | CASSPPLETQYF | TGTGCCAGCTCACCACCGTTGGAGACCCAGTACTTC
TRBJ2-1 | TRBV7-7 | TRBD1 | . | CASSKEGQGPYNEQFF | TGTGCCAGCAGCAAAGAGGGACAGGGACCATACAATGAGCAGTTCTTC
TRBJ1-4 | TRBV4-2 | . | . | CASSQGGTGEKLFF | TGTGCCAGCAGCCAAGGGGGTACGGGAGAAAAACTGTTTTTT
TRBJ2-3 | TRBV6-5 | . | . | CASSLQGRGDTQYF | TGTGCCAGCAGCTTACAGGGTCGGGGCGATACGCAGTATTTT
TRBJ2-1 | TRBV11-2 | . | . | CASSLVGGTNNEQFF | TGTGCCAGCAGCTTAGTGGGAGGAACTAACAATGAGCAGTTCTTC
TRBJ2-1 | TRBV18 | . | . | CASSPQNEGYEQFF | TGTGCCAGCTCACCCCAAAATGAAGGGTATGAGCAGTTCTTC
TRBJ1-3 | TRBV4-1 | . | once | CASSQVSGNTIYF | TGCGCCAGCAGCCAAGTGTCCGGAAACACCATATATTTT
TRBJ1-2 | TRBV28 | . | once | CASSRDRISGYTF | TGTGCCAGCAGCCGCGACAGGATTAGTGGCTACACCTTC
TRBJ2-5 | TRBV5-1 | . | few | CASKREGETQYF | TGCGCCAGCAAGAGGGAAGGAGAGACCCAGTACTTC